This T cell receptor beta chain was identified in a study of blood T cells in healthy people across ages. The use of a sample-barcoded 5' primer and a J-beta primer mix characterized a second PCR of about 6 to 12 cycles. TCRdb reprocessed the 5' RACE reads via MiXCR and lists one record per CDR3 protein. The repertoire holds 950,000 to 1,200,000 distinct CDR3 sequences, more than 30% seen once, with roughly 14% in the top ten. Trimming took off 4 bases at V and 0 bases at J, with 13 bases between the two ends. The CDR3 totals 15 residues. Germline values: CDR1 SGDLS, CDR2 YYNGEE. This receptor was taken from a man in his late teens or twenties in good health. This chain joins TRBV9 and TRBJ1-1; no firm D call. Sequences were obtained from blood. CDR3 protein: CASSPRGVMNTEAFF. The CDR3 DNA is TGTGCCAGCAGCCCCCGGGGAGTAATGAACACTGAAGCTTTCTTT.